The 22 T cell receptor beta chains presented below share a single source sample, sequenced in a study of blood T cell repertoires in COVID-19. Only in-frame clones appear in the TCRdb table, and some are missing; sequencing was by immunoSEQ multiplex PCR. The sample consists of some 120,000 clones, less than 90% of them appearing once. Sequencing input: peripheral blood. All receptors derive from an elderly man with active or convalescent COVID-19.

J is TRBJ2-3 and V is TRBV10-3; 10 nucleotides match TRBD2. Per germline, CDR1 ENHRY and CDR2 SYGVKD. V dropped 8 bases and J dropped 0; count of bases not matched to a gene: 11. This CDR3 contains 17 residues. The CDR3 bases are TGTGCCATCGGTCTAGAGCGGGGGGGAATAAGCACAGATACGCAGTATTTT. Its protein is CAIGLERGGISTDTQYF.

The V and J genes are TRBV6-2 or TRBV6-3 and TRBJ2-3; unclear D gene. CDR3 length equals 15 residues. Trimming shortened V by 4 bases and J by 4 bases, and 15 bases separated the two germline ends. CDR1 is MNHEY and CDR2 is SVGEGT in the germline V gene. CDR3 protein: CASSFNYPKADTQYF. The CDR3 coding sequence is TGTGCCAGCAGTTTCAACTACCCGAAGGCAGATACGCAGTATTTT.

This rearrangement joins TRBV24-1 to TRBJ2-5; 8 bases align to TRBD1. Germline lookup yields CDR1 KGHDR and CDR2 SFDVKD. V was clipped by 6 bases and J by 3 bases; unmatched bases: 8. The CDR3 contains 15 residues. For the CDR3, the DNA is TGTGCCACCAGTTTTGGGACAGGAAGAAAAGAGACCCAGTACTTC. As protein: CATSFGTGRKETQYF.

V gene TRBV12-3 or TRBV12-4 combines with J gene TRBJ1-4, with a weak D call TRBD1 (6 bases). The CDR3 totals 13 residues. V lost 7 bases, J lost 7 bases, and 13 bases lay in between. Here the CDR3 reads CASKLDSFEKLFF. DNA for the CDR3: TGTGCCAGCAAATTGGACAGTTTTGAAAAACTGTTTTTT.

V is TRBV7-2 and J is TRBJ2-3; 12 bases fit TRBD2. CDR1 and CDR2 (germline): SGHTA, FQGNSA. This CDR3 contains 17 residues. Trimming at V came to 5 bases and at J to 3 bases, leaving 9 bases not matched to a gene. The CDR3 nucleotides are TGTGCCAGCAGCACGAGACTAGCGGGAGATGGGACAGATACGCAGTATTTT. This codes for CASSTRLAGDGTDTQYF.

This sequence joins TRBV28 and TRBJ2-3; TRBD2 agrees at 11 bases. Germline assignment: CDR1 MDHEN and CDR2 SYDVKM. V lost 3 bases, J lost 8 bases, and 16 bases stayed unmatched. The CDR3 loop spans 18 amino acids. CDR3 bases: TGTGCCAGCAGTTTCCATGGGTCTAGCGGGGGGACCCGGGGTACGCAGTATTTT. Protein product: CASSFHGSSGGTRGTQYF.

The chain couples TRBV5-6 to TRBJ2-1, with 9 bases aligning to TRBD1. Trimming cost V 3 bases and J 7 bases; bases outside gene matches: 5. The length of the CDR3 is 14 residues. Germline V CDR1 and CDR2: SGHDT, YYEEEE. This CDR3 is CASSSLDRGNEQFF. In nucleotides, the CDR3 is TGTGCCAGCAGCTCCTTGGACAGGGGAAATGAGCAGTTCTTC.

The J gene is TRBJ1-1, the V gene TRBV5-1; 9 bases fit TRBD1. Germline V gene sequence: CDR1 SGHRS, CDR2 YFSETQ. The CDR3 contains 14 residues. V gave up 3 bases and J gave up 1 base; unmatched junction bases: 1. The CDR3 here is CASSWTGENTEAFF. The CDR3 bases are TGCGCCAGCAGCTGGACAGGGGAGAACACTGAAGCTTTCTTT.

This sequence joins TRBV7-8 and TRBJ2-7, with D perhaps matching TRBD2 (7 bases). CDR1 SGHVS and CDR2 FQNEAQ come from the germline V gene. The V end lost 5 bases, the J end lost 6 bases, and 17 bases lay between the germline ends. This CDR3 has 14 residues. CDR3 amino acids: CASSQRGGFSEQYF. The CDR3 region has the DNA TGTGCCAGCAGCCAAAGGGGGGGGTTCTCCGAGCAGTACTTC.

This clone was picked up one time. The chain combines TRBV14 with TRBJ2-2; D may be TRBD2 (6 bases). CDR1 is SGHDN and CDR2 is FVKESK in the germline V gene. There are 14 residues in the CDR3. V lost 4 bases and J lost 6, with 12 bases in between. The CDR3 here is CASSPRRESGELFF. The CDR3 nucleotides are TGTGCCAGCAGCCCAAGGAGGGAGTCCGGGGAGCTGTTTTTT. Together with reference TRBV14 and TRBJ2-2, the CDR3 gives the full variable domain: EAGVTQFPSHSVIEKGQTVTLRCDPISGHDNLYWYRRVMGKEIKFLLHFVKESKQDESGMPNNRFLAERTGGTYSTLKVQPAELEDSGVYFCASSPRRESGELFFGEGSRLTVL.

The chain links TRBV18 to TRBJ1-1; D may be TRBD1 (5 bases). CDR3 length equals 13 residues. V gave up 4 bases and J gave up 4 bases, with 10 bases separating them. Germline CDR1 is KGHSH and CDR2 is LQKENI. This CDR3 reads CASSRLGGTEAFF. The CDR3 nucleotides read TGTGCCAGCTCACGCCTGGGGGGCACTGAAGCTTTCTTT.

The genes are TRBV5-1 and TRBJ1-2, with TRBD1 matching over 9 bases. Germline CDR1 reads SGHRS; CDR2 reads YFSETQ. J lost 5 bases, V lost 7 bases, and 9 bases had no gene match. The CDR3 runs 14 residues. CDR3 loop: CASRPGTGRYGYTF. CDR3 DNA sequence: TGCGCCAGCCGGCCCGGGACAGGGCGATATGGCTACACCTTC.

The DNA for the CDR3 is TGTGCCAGCAGCTTAGGAGCGGGCCAAGAGACCCAGTACTTC. It codes for CASSLGAGQETQYF. The chain carries TRBV11-2 and TRBJ2-5, with D possibly being TRBD2 (6 bases). Germline loops: CDR1 SGHAT, CDR2 FQNNGV. This CDR3 is 14 amino acids long. Between the trimmed V and J ends, which lost 1 base and 1 base, there was a span of 7 bases.

The chain employs TRBV7-2 and TRBJ1-5; a possible D gene is TRBD1 (6 bases). Germline lookup yields CDR1 SGHTA and CDR2 FQGNSA. V lost 3 bases, J lost 4 bases, and 10 bases lay in between. The CDR3 is made up of 14 amino acids. The CDR3 spells CASSLRGGNQPQHF. DNA for the CDR3: TGTGCCAGCAGCTTGAGGGGGGGGAATCAGCCCCAGCATTTT.

CDR3 in amino acids: CASSGTGGRETQYF. The DNA for the CDR3 is TGTGCCAGCAGCGGGACAGGGGGCAGGGAGACCCAGTACTTC. J is TRBJ2-5 and V is TRBV7-3, with TRBD1 matching 12 bases. The length of the CDR3 is 14 residues. Trimming at V came to 5 bases and at J to 5 bases, leaving 3 bases not matched to a gene. Per germline, CDR1 SGHTA and CDR2 FQGTGA.

V and J are TRBV5-4 and TRBJ2-1, with 9 bases lining up with TRBD2. After removal of 0 bases from V and 8 bases from J, the junction contained 6 bases not matched to a gene. Germline V lookup: CDR1 SGHNT, CDR2 YYREEE (reference sequence). The CDR3 loop spans 15 amino acids. This chain's CDR3 is CASSLEAGLAYEQFF. CDR3 nucleotides: TGTGCCAGCAGCTTGGAAGCGGGACTAGCATATGAGCAGTTCTTC.

The rearrangement joins TRBV19 to TRBJ2-1; TRBD2 matches 8 bases. Losses at the gene ends were 3 bases for V and 2 bases for J; bases not matched to a gene: 12. The CDR3 is made up of 18 amino acids. CDR1 and CDR2 (germline): LNHDA, SQIVND (reference sequence). CDR3 residues: CASSMGTEGGGTYNEQFF. The CDR3 coding sequence is TGTGCCAGTAGTATGGGGACCGAGGGCGGGGGGACCTACAATGAGCAGTTCTTC.

V is TRBV2 and J is TRBJ1-1; the D is unclear. In germline, CDR1 is SNHLY, CDR2 FYNNEI. Trimming shortened V by 5 bases and J by 0 bases, and 7 bases separated the two germline ends. The CDR3 is 13 amino acids. The DNA for the CDR3 is TGTGCCAGCAGTCCACTCCTGAACACTGAAGCTTTCTTT. This translates into CASSPLLNTEAFF.

The chain employs TRBV7-8 and TRBJ2-7; a possible D gene is TRBD2 (6 bases). The CDR3 runs 15 residues. Between the trimmed V and J ends, which lost 4 bases and 0 bases, there was a span of 13 bases. CDR1 is SGHVS and CDR2 is FQNEAQ in the germline V gene. The CDR3 here is CASSSPLASSYEQYF. As DNA, the CDR3 is TGTGCCAGCAGCTCCCCCCTAGCGAGCTCCTACGAGCAGTACTTC. Filled out from reference TRBV7-8 and TRBJ2-7, the complete variable domain reads GAGVSQSPRYKVAKRGQDVALRCDPISGHVSLFWYQQALGQGPEFLTYFQNEAQLDKSGLPSDRFFAERPEGSVSTLKIQRTQQEDSAVYLCASSSPLASSYEQYFGPGTRLTVT.

The chain combines TRBV18 with TRBJ2-2; 7 bases are a match to TRBD1. Germline CDR1 is KGHSH and CDR2 is LQKENI. The CDR3 runs to 16 residues. V gave up 0 bases and J gave up 4 bases; unmatched junction bases: 5. CDR3 DNA sequence: TGTGCCAGCTCACCACCAGGGGGCCCTACCACCGGGGAGCTGTTTTTT. Amino acid sequence: CASSPPGGPTTGELFF. The entire variable domain, with the rest obtained from reference TRBV18 and TRBJ2-2, is as follows: NAGVMQNPRHLVRRRGQEARLRCSPMKGHSHVYWYRQLPEEGLKFMVYLQKENIIDESGMPKERFSAEFPKEGPSILRIQQVVRGDSAAYFCASSPPGGPTTGELFFGEGSRLTVL.

The chain recombines TRBV6-5 with TRBJ1-6; D is undetermined. Trimming stripped 2 bases from V and 10 bases from J, with 12 bases between. CDR1 is MNHEY and CDR2 is SVGAGI in the germline V gene. The CDR3 is 14 amino acids. In nucleotides, the CDR3 is TGTGCCAGCAGTTACGGGGAGAGAGGCTCACCCCTCCACTTT. As protein: CASSYGERGSPLHF.

As regards this clone: This CDR3 fails to terminate in the conserved phenylalanine or tryptophan, so it likely reflects a read error. V usage is TRBV28 and J usage is TRBJ1-2, with D hard to call. Looked up from germline, CDR1 is MDHEN and CDR2 is SYDVKM. The CDR3 consists of 11 residues. CDR3 bases: TGTGCCGGCAGTTCGGGCTATGACTACACCCTC. Encoded protein: CAGSSGYDYTL.